Below, one T cell receptor beta chain is given with its context. This CDR3 is built from 16 residues. The V gene end was trimmed by 0 bases and the J gene end by 8 bases; junction bases not matched to a gene: 2. Germline V gene sequence: CDR1 KGHDR, CDR2 SFDVKD. The record originates from a study of blood T cell repertoires in COVID-19. Across the study: Sources were T cells, B-cell-depleted T cells, or PBMCs; the material itself was cDNA or gDNA.

Each participant's cohort was designated according to participant-reported clinical history. TCRdb's copy holds only in-frame clones and misses some; the assay was immunoSEQ multiplex PCR. The table shows 250,000 or so clones, with roughly 88% occurring only once. The sequencing input was PBMCs or T cells enriched from blood (not recorded which). The V call is TRBV24-1, the J call TRBJ2-1; TRBD2 matches 14 bases. The TCR comes from a woman aged 50 to 65 who had recovered from COVID-19. The CDR3: CATSDLGTSGSYEQFF. CDR3 sequence (DNA): TGTGCCACCAGTGATTTGGGGACTAGCGGGAGCTATGAGCAGTTCTTC.